The sequence of this T cell receptor (beta chain) was determined in a study of cytomegalovirus exposure and HLA in healthy donors. Findings and caveats of the study: With later analysis, a missense DCLRE1C variant became linked to TCR beta V- and J-gene trimming. Across HLA loci, a later analysis found differing TCR association rates, with DRB1 most and HLA-C fewest.

The PCR was carried out with 60 Vbeta primers and 13 Jbeta primers. The method was immunoSEQ multiplex PCR; TCRdb's version includes in-frame clones alone and lacks a portion of them. The sample consists of about 130,000 clones, 75% to 85% of them appearing once. As to this clone: Its antigen remains unidentified.

The CDR3 loop spans 15 amino acids. Trimming removed 9 bases from V and 7 bases from J, with 22 bases in between. Sequencing used PBMCs. The genes are TRBV23-1 and TRBJ1-5; D possibly corresponds to TRBD1 (5 bases). TRBV23-1 is filed as an ORF, its function uncertain. The receptor was derived from a male donor in good health and CMV-seronegative. The CDR3 is CARRHQAGHRQPQHF. The CDR3 nucleotides are TGCGCCAGGAGACATCAGGCAGGGCATCGGCAGCCCCAGCATTTT.